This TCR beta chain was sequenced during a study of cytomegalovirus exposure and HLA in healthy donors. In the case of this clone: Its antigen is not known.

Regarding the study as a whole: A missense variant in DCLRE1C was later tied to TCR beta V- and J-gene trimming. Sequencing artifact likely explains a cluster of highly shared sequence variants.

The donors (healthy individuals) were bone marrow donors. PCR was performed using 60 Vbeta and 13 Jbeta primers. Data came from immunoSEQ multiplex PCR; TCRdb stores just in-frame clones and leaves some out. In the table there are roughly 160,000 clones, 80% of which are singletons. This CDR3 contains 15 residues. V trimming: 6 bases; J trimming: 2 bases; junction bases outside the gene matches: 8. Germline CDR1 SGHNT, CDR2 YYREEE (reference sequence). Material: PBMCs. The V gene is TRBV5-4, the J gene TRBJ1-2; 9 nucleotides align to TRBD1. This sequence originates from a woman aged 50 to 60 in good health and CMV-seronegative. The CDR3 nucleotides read TGTGCCAGCAAGGCCGGGACAGGGTACAACTATGGCTACACCTTC. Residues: CASKAGTGYNYGYTF.